The 22 T cell receptor beta chains below all came from one sample that was sequenced in a study of blood T cell repertoires in COVID-19. The table came from immunoSEQ multiplex PCR; TCRdb's copy has only in-frame clones and leaves some out. The data show 250,000 to 400,000 clones, about 91% seen once. The sequencing input was peripheral blood. These receptors came from a woman aged 30 to 39 with COVID-19, enrolled during active disease.

Here the CDR3 reads CASSLATGLDGYTF. CDR3 DNA sequence: TGCGCCAGCAGCTTGGCGACAGGGTTGGATGGCTACACCTTC. V is TRBV5-1 and J is TRBJ1-2; 7 nucleotides match TRBD1. This CDR3 is 14 amino acids long. Looked up from germline, CDR1 is SGHRS and CDR2 is YFSETQ. V was clipped by 0 bases and J by 6 bases; unmatched bases: 5.

This clone has only a few counts. This chain connects TRBV4-1 to TRBJ1-6; possibly TRBD1 for D (5 bases). The CDR3 covers 17 residues. V lost 2 bases to trimming and J lost 7 bases, with 18 bases between them. The germline CDR1 and CDR2 sequences are MGHRA and YSYEKL. The CDR3 coding sequence is TGCGCCAGCAGCCAACAAAGCCGGACATCCGCGAATTCACCCCTCCACTTT. Its translation: CASSQQSRTSANSPLHF.

V and J are TRBV2 and TRBJ2-2, with TRBD2 identical over 10 bases. V dropped 5 bases and J dropped 5; count of bases not matched to a gene: 5. The CDR3 runs to 15 residues. CDR1 is SNHLY and CDR2 is FYNNEI in the germline V gene. This CDR3 is CASSPSGGWTGELFF. The DNA of the CDR3 is TGTGCCAGCAGTCCTAGCGGGGGTTGGACCGGGGAGCTGTTTTTT.

The chain employs TRBV27 and TRBJ1-6; tentative D call: TRBD1 (6 bases). V was pared by 1 base and J by 7 bases, with 20 bases between. The germline V gene encodes CDR1 MNHEY and CDR2 SMNVEV (reference sequence). CDR3 size: 18 residues. The CDR3 nucleotides are TGTGCCAGCAGTTTATACCCCCCCACAGGGTTTAAGAATTCACCCCTCCACTTT. It encodes CASSLYPPTGFKNSPLHF.

This clone was observed a single time. The chain is built from TRBV6-5 and TRBJ1-2; D gene ambiguous. From germline, CDR1 is MNHEY and CDR2 SVGAGI. The ends were cut back, 6 bases at V and 4 bases at J, with 9 bases in the middle. There are 12 residues in the CDR3. The CDR3: CASSSGAYGYTF. In nucleotides, the CDR3 is TGTGCCAGCAGCTCCGGAGCCTATGGCTACACCTTC.

This clone has more than one count but fewer than ten. The rearrangement uses TRBV19 and TRBJ1-6, with D possibly TRBD1 on 5 matching bases. Per germline, CDR1 LNHDA and CDR2 SQIVND (reference sequence). The V end was cut by 5 bases, the J end by 10 bases, with 18 bases between. The length of the CDR3 is 15 residues. This CDR3 is CASSPAGGGWSPLHF. The CDR3 DNA reads as TGTGCCAGTAGTCCGGCGGGGGGGGGATGGTCACCCCTCCACTTT.

The V and J genes are TRBV27 and TRBJ1-2; possibly TRBD1 for D (5 bases). CDR1 MNHEY and CDR2 SMNVEV come from the germline V gene (reference sequence). The CDR3 is 14 residues long. V lost 5 bases and J 3 bases, leaving 13 bases between the germline ends. CDR3 in amino acids: CASSPALGDYGYTF. The DNA for the CDR3 is TGTGCCAGCAGTCCTGCCCTAGGGGACTATGGCTACACCTTC.

The V gene is TRBV27, the J gene TRBJ1-1; D is undetermined. Trimming removed 5 bases from V and 7 bases from J, with 14 bases in between. Germline CDR1 MNHEY, CDR2 SMNVEV (reference sequence). The CDR3 runs to 13 residues. CDR3 DNA: TGTGCCAGCAGTCCTTGGAGAGCGGGTGAAGCTTTCTTT. Protein product: CASSPWRAGEAFF.

This sequence joins TRBV3-1 (or the pseudogene TRBV3-2) and TRBJ1-1; D not certain. Germline V gene data show CDR1 as LGHDT and CDR2 as YNNKEL (reference sequence). V shed 4 bases and J shed 2 bases, with 14 bases lying between them. This CDR3 contains 15 residues. The CDR3 sequence is CASSPLAVPNTEAFF. The CDR3 bases are TGTGCCAGCAGCCCTTTGGCCGTACCTAACACTGAAGCTTTCTTT.

This chain uses TRBV11-2 with TRBJ2-3; 8 bases agree with TRBD2. The CDR3 is made up of 15 amino acids. V lost 5 bases to trimming and J lost 4 bases; unmatched junction nucleotides: 8. Per germline, CDR1 SGHAT and CDR2 FQNNGV. Here the CDR3 reads CASSRRGGSADTQYF. For the CDR3, the DNA is TGTGCCAGCAGCCGCCGGGGGGGTTCGGCAGATACGCAGTATTTT.

The chain couples TRBV5-6 to TRBJ2-5; 8 nucleotides align to TRBD2. V was clipped by 1 base and J by 4 bases; unmatched bases: 6. This CDR3 has 15 residues. Germline CDR1 and CDR2: SGHDT and YYEEEE. The CDR3 DNA reads as TGTGCCAGCAGCTTGTCGTTAGCGGGGACAGAGACCCAGTACTTC. Protein: CASSLSLAGTETQYF.

This clone came up once. V is TRBV19 and J is TRBJ2-1; 10 bases match TRBD2. The CDR3 sequence is 14 residues long. Trimming took 10 bases from V and 8 from J; bases not matched to a gene: 11. Germline CDR1 reads LNHDA; CDR2 reads SQIVND (reference sequence). Here the CDR3 reads CATSSSGGGDEQFF. In DNA form, the CDR3 reads TGTGCCACGAGCTCTAGCGGGGGAGGGGATGAGCAGTTCTTC.

The chain recombines TRBV2 with TRBJ2-1; 10 bases line up with TRBD2. This CDR3 spans 15 amino acids. V lost 5 bases to trimming and J lost 3 bases; unmatched junction nucleotides: 4. Looked up from germline, CDR1 is SNHLY and CDR2 is FYNNEI. CDR3 sequence (DNA): TGTGCCAGCAGTCCTAGCGGGGGACACTACAATGAGCAGTTCTTC. Translating it yields CASSPSGGHYNEQFF.

The genes are TRBV28 and TRBJ2-7, with 9 bases that match TRBD1. This CDR3 region has 16 residues. The germline CDR1 and CDR2 sequences are MDHEN and SYDVKM. CDR3 DNA: TGTGCCAGCAGTCCCCCGGGACAGGGACCCTCCTACGGGCAGTACGTC. Its protein product is CASSPPGQGPSYGQYV.

This chain joins TRBV21-1 and TRBJ2-2; the tabulated D call, TRBD2, remains unverified against the DNA. TRBV21-1 is described as a pseudogene. This CDR3 is built from 17 residues. The CDR3 sequence: CASGASGGHPVTGELFF. The CDR3 bases are TGTGCCAGTGGGGCTAGCGGGGGCCACCCTGTGACCGGGGAGCTGTTTTTT.

The rearrangement links TRBV10-3 to TRBJ1-3; no firm D call. CDR1 is ENHRY, CDR2 SYGVKD, per germline. This CDR3 comprises 15 residues. V lost 3 bases to trimming and J lost 3 bases, with 12 bases between them. CDR3 amino acids: CAISESERVGNTIYF. The CDR3 bases are TGTGCCATCAGTGAATCAGAGAGGGTTGGAAACACCATATATTTT.

The rearrangement uses TRBV4-2 and TRBJ1-1, with D possibly TRBD1 on 5 matching bases. CDR1 LGHNA and CDR2 YNFKEQ come from the germline V gene. V was shortened by 1 base and J by 5 bases, with 20 bases between the two germline ends. The CDR3 has 17 residues. DNA of the CDR3: TGTGCCAGCAGCCAAGCCTGGAGCGGGGGGAGAACAACTGAAGCTTTCTTT. Its protein is CASSQAWSGGRTTEAFF.

This rearrangement joins TRBV28 to TRBJ1-5, with TRBD1 as a possible D gene (5 bases). The CDR3 extends over 16 amino acids. Germline loops: CDR1 MDHEN, CDR2 SYDVKM. The V gene lost 6 bases and the J gene lost 4 bases, with 19 bases spanning the gap. CDR3 coding DNA: TGTGCCAGCAGGGACGGACACCTTATTGGGAATCAGCCCCAGCATTTT. It yields the protein CASRDGHLIGNQPQHF.

V usage is TRBV5-4 and J usage is TRBJ2-7; the match to TRBD1 covers 10 bases. Germline V gene sequence: CDR1 SGHNT, CDR2 YYREEE (reference sequence). The CDR3 is made up of 14 amino acids. V was clipped by 3 bases and J by 7 bases; unmatched bases: 7. CDR3 sequence reads: CASSSRQGAEEQYF. Here the CDR3 DNA reads TGTGCCAGCAGCTCTCGACAGGGGGCTGAAGAGCAGTACTTC. Full variable domain (outside the CDR3, taken from reference TRBV5-4 and TRBJ2-7): ETGVTQSPTHLIKTRGQQVTLRCSSQSGHNTVSWYQQALGQGPQFIFQYYREEENGRGNFPPRFSGLQFPNYSSELNVNALELDDSALYLCASSSRQGAEEQYFGPGTRLTVT.

The J gene is TRBJ1-2, the V gene TRBV18, with 7 nucleotides matching TRBD1. The V gene's germline CDR1 is KGHSH and CDR2 LQKENI. The CDR3 sequence is 13 residues long. The V segment lost 3 bases and the J segment 6 bases; nucleotides outside the gene matches: 4. Here the CDR3 DNA reads TGTGCCAGCTCACCGGGACAGAAGAATGGCTACACCTTC. Amino acid sequence: CASSPGQKNGYTF.

This rearrangement joins TRBV5-4 to TRBJ2-5, with 10 bases fitting TRBD1. The V and J ends lost 0 bases and 14 bases, in that order; junction bases with no gene match: 13. There are 15 residues in the CDR3. Germline loops: CDR1 SGHNT, CDR2 YYREEE (reference sequence). The CDR3 reads CASSLGNRDRGFLYF. CDR3 sequence (DNA): TGTGCCAGCAGCTTGGGGAACCGGGACAGGGGATTTCTATACTTC.

This rearrangement joins TRBV9 to TRBJ1-3, with a tentative D call TRBD1 (5 bases). V was cut by 4 bases and J by 7 bases, with 9 bases left in between. The CDR3 is made up of 12 amino acids. In germline, CDR1 is SGDLS, CDR2 YYNGEE. The DNA for the CDR3 is TGTGCCAGCAGCCCCCGGGGGAACACCATATATTTT. Its protein is CASSPRGNTIYF.